A selection of T cell receptor gamma chains follows, all from one sample in a study of Vδ1+ human thymocytes. TCRdb reanalysed the multiplex PCR reads with CATT. This table holds more than 35,000 gamma-chain clones, 20% found once. Sequenced sample: Vdelta1+ gamma-delta thymocytes from the thymus. These receptors were taken from a girl less than two years old who had congenital heart surgery. Each CDR3 is given with its conserved first and last residue. Not every row has a clone size; where given, it reads once, few, many or a size class.

>TRGJP1|.|TRGV9
CALWEDNTGWFKIF
TGTGCCTTGTGGGAGGACAACACTGGTTGGTTCAAGATATTT
>TRGJ1/TRGJ2|few|TRGV4
CATWADAPNYYKKLF
TGTGCCACCTGGGCCGACGCGCCAAATTATTATAAGAAACTCTTT
>TRGJ1/TRGJ2|few|TRGV5
CATWDSLGEYYKKLF
TGTGCCACCTGGGACTCGCTCGGCGAGTATTATAAGAAACTCTTT
>TRGJ1/TRGJ2|few|TRGV2
CATWDESDYKKLF
TGTGCCACCTGGGATGAAAGTGATTATAAGAAACTCTTT
>TRGJP2|few|TRGV5
CATWDTGWGDWIKTF
TGTGCCACCTGGGACACCGGTTGGGGTGATTGGATCAAGACGTTT
>TRGJ1/TRGJ2|once|TRGV4
CATWDGLSNYYKKLF
TGTGCCACCTGGGATGGGCTATCGAATTATTATAAGAAACTCTTT
>TRGJ1/TRGJ2|.|TRGV2
CATWDGPAGYKKLF
TGTGCCACCTGGGACGGGCCAGCAGGATATAAGAAACTCTTT
>TRGJ1/TRGJ2|.|TRGV2
CATWDDSRDKKLF
TGTGCCACCTGGGACGATAGTCGGGATAAGAAACTCTTT
>TRGJP|once|TRGV9
CALWTQELGKKIKVF
TGTGCCTTGTGGACGCAAGAGTTGGGCAAAAAAATCAAGGTATTT
>TRGJ1/TRGJ2|.|TRGV2
CATWDGPKMKRKKLF
TGTGCCACCTGGGACGGGCCAAAGATGAAGAGGAAGAAACTCTTT
>TRGJP2|.|TRGV8
CATWTNPSSDWIKTF
TGTGCCACCTGGACGAATCCCAGTAGTGATTGGATCAAGACGTTT
>TRGJ1/TRGJ2|.|TRGV3
CAAWDRPMEYKKLF
TGTGCCGCCTGGGACAGGCCGATGGAATATAAGAAACTCTTT
>TRGJ1/TRGJ2|.|TRGV4
CATWDGPVLKLF
TGTGCCACCTGGGATGGGCCAGTTCTGAAACTCTTT
>TRGJ1/TRGJ2|.|TRGV2
CATWDGQGLRKKLF
TGTGCCACCTGGGACGGGCAAGGTTTACGTAAGAAACTCTTT
>TRGJ1/TRGJ2|few|TRGV3
CATWDRRGKLF
TGTGCCACCTGGGACAGGCGCGGGAAACTCTTT
>TRGJ1/TRGJ2|few|TRGV4
CATWDKVTKLF
TGTGCCACCTGGGATAAGGTCACGAAACTCTTT
>TRGJ1/TRGJ2|.|TRGV8
CATWDANYYKKLF
TGTGCCACCTGGGATGCTAATTATTATAAGAAACTCTTT
>TRGJ1/TRGJ2|few|TRGV4
CATWDGLGSLNYYKKLF
TGTGCCACCTGGGATGGGCTGGGTTCCCTGAATTATTATAAGAAACTCTTT
>TRGJ1/TRGJ2|.|TRGV9
CALWGLRQLF
TGTGCCTTGTGGGGGCTAAGGCAACTCTTT
>TRGJ1/TRGJ2|few|TRGV9
CALWDPAGEKLF
TGTGCCTTGTGGGATCCCGCCGGGGAGAAACTCTTT
>TRGJ1/TRGJ2|few|TRGV4
CATWPMPWNKKLF
TGTGCCACCTGGCCAATGCCCTGGAATAAGAAACTCTTT
>TRGJ1/TRGJ2|few|TRGV8
CATWDRRQKLF
TGTGCCACCTGGGATAGGCGTCAGAAACTCTTT
>TRGJ1/TRGJ2|few|TRGV3
CATWDRREYKKLF
TGTGCCACCTGGGACAGGCGAGAATATAAGAAACTCTTT
>TRGJ1/TRGJ2|.|TRGV3
CATWDCRYYKKLF
TGTGCCACCTGGGACTGCCGCTATTATAAGAAACTCTTT
>TRGJ1/TRGJ2|.|TRGV8
CATWDSTPNYYKKLF
TGTGCCACCTGGGATAGTACGCCGAATTATTATAAGAAACTCTTT
>TRGJ1/TRGJ2|few|TRGV5
CATWDNKRGGYKKLF
TGTGCCACCTGGGACAACAAAAGGGGGGGTTATAAGAAACTCTTT
>TRGJ1/TRGJ2|few|TRGV3
CATWDRPWSKLF
TGTGCCACCTGGGACAGGCCCTGGTCGAAACTCTTT
>TRGJ1/TRGJ2|.|TRGV9
CALWEAQLIKKLF
TGTGCCTTGTGGGAGGCCCAGCTAATTAAGAAACTCTTT
>TRGJP|few|TRGV9
CALWEVLAGVELGKKIKVF
TGTGCCTTGTGGGAGGTGCTGGCAGGAGTGGAGTTGGGCAAAAAAATCAAGGTATTT
>TRGJ1/TRGJ2|few|TRGV4
CATWASSYWRKLF
TGTGCCACCTGGGCCTCGTCATATTGGAGGAAACTCTTT
>TRGJ1/TRGJ2|once|TRGV8
CATWDDPKHPKPYKKLF
TGTGCCACCTGGGATGACCCTAAACACCCAAAACCCTATAAGAAACTCTTT
>TRGJP2|few|TRGV2
CATWDGNSSNWIKTF
TGTGCCACCTGGGACGGCAATAGTAGTAATTGGATCAAGACGTTT
>TRGJ1/TRGJ2|.|TRGV2
CATWDRSYYYKKLF
TGTGCCACCTGGGACCGATCATATTATTATAAGAAACTCTTT
>TRGJ1/TRGJ2|.|TRGV2
CATWDGPLYYKKLF
TGTGCCACCTGGGACGGCCCCCTTTATTATAAGAAACTCTTT
>TRGJ1/TRGJ2|many|TRGV9
CALWERYKKLF
TGTGCCTTGTGGGAGAGATATAAGAAACTCTTT
>TRGJ1/TRGJ2|.|TRGV2
CATWDGEGHYYKKLF
TGTGCCACCTGGGACGGCGAGGGGCATTATTATAAGAAACTCTTT
>TRGJ1/TRGJ2|few|TRGV9
CALWEVRKKLF
TGTGCCTTGTGGGAGGTAAGGAAGAAACTCTTT
>TRGJP1|.|TRGV8
CATWGPVGAGWFKIF
TGTGCCACCTGGGGGCCGGTCGGGGCTGGTTGGTTCAAGATATTT
>TRGJ1/TRGJ2|.|TRGV3
CATWDRPGFDYKKLF
TGTGCCACCTGGGACAGGCCTGGCTTTGATTATAAGAAACTCTTT
>TRGJ1/TRGJ2|.|TRGV4
CATWDVGKLF
TGTGCCACCTGGGATGTAGGGAAACTCTTT
>TRGJ1/TRGJ2|.|TRGV4
CATWDGPSRPDKKLF
TGTGCCACCTGGGATGGGCCGTCCCGTCCTGATAAGAAACTCTTT
>TRGJ1/TRGJ2|.|TRGV3
CATWAEEKLF
TGTGCCACCTGGGCTGAGGAGAAACTCTTT
>TRGJP2|.|TRGV9
CALWEVGWIKTF
TGTGCCTTGTGGGAGGTGGGCTGGATCAAGACGTTT
>TRGJ1/TRGJ2|.|TRGV9
CALWETMIGDYKKLF
TGTGCCTTGTGGGAGACAATGATTGGGGATTATAAGAAACTCTTT
>TRGJ1/TRGJ2|few|TRGV9
CALWEVRNYKKLF
TGTGCCTTGTGGGAGGTGAGAAATTATAAGAAACTCTTT
>TRGJP2|.|TRGV2
CATWDGTADWIKTF
TGTGCCACCTGGGACGGCACGGCCGATTGGATCAAGACGTTT
>TRGJP2|few|TRGV9
CALWEVQGDWIKTF
TGTGCCTTGTGGGAGGTGCAAGGTGATTGGATCAAGACGTTT
>TRGJ1/TRGJ2|few|TRGV8
CATELRYYKKLF
TGTGCCACCGAACTACGTTATTATAAGAAACTCTTT
>TRGJ1/TRGJ2|few|TRGV4
CATWDAEGGYKKLF
TGTGCCACCTGGGATGCTGAGGGTGGTTATAAGAAACTCTTT
>TRGJ1/TRGJ2|.|TRGV3
CATWVQGGKKLF
TGTGCCACCTGGGTCCAGGGAGGTAAGAAACTCTTT
>TRGJ1/TRGJ2|.|TRGV2
CATWDAHLEEKLF
TGTGCCACCTGGGACGCACATCTAGAAGAGAAACTCTTT
>TRGJP2|.|TRGV8
CATWVGDWIKTF
TGTGCCACCTGGGTTGGCGATTGGATCAAGACGTTT
>TRGJ1/TRGJ2|.|TRGV8
CATWDHRYKKLF
TGTGCCACCTGGGATCATCGTTATAAGAAACTCTTT
>TRGJ1/TRGJ2|once|TRGV9
CALWEVLRVTRYYKKLF
TGTGCCTTGTGGGAGGTGCTCCGGGTAACTCGTTATTATAAGAAACTCTTT